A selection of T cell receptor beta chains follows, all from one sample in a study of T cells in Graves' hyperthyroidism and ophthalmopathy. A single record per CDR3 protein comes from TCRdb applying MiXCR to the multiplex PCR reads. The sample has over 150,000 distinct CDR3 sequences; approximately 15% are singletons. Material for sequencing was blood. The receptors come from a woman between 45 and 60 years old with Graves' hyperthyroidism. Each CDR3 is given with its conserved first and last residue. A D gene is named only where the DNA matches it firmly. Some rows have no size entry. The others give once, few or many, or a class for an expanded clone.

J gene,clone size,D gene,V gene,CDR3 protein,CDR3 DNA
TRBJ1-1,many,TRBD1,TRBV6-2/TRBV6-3,CASSYRTGRVFF,TGTGCCAGCAGTTACCGGACAGGGAGAGTTTTCTTT
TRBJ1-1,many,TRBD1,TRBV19,CASSRQGEGNTEAFF,TGTGCCAGTAGTCGGCAGGGGGAAGGGAACACTGAAGCTTTCTTT
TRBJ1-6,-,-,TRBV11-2,CASSPLVGRNDSPLHF,TGTGCCAGCAGCCCCCTTGTGGGACGGAATGATTCACCCCTCCACTTT
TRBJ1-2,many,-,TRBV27,CASSYQAGDPYGYTF,TGTGCCAGCAGTTACCAGGCAGGGGATCCCTATGGCTACACCTTC
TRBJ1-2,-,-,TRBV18,CASSPPHPRGLPIHDYTF,TGTGCCAGCTCACCACCCCACCCCAGGGGTCTCCCGATCCATGACTACACCTTC
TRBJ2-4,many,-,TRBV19,CASSARGAKNIQYF,TGTGCCAGTAGTGCGAGGGGAGCCAAAAACATTCAGTACTTC
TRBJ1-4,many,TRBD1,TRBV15,CATSRAGQAANEKLFF,TGTGCCACCAGCAGAGCAGGACAGGCAGCTAATGAAAAACTGTTTTTT
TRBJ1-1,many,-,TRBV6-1,CATNGQTNTEAFF,TGTGCCACCAATGGACAGACGAACACTGAAGCTTTCTTT
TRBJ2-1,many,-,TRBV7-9,CASSLEGPLSYNEQFF,TGTGCCAGCAGCTTAGAGGGGCCCCTCTCCTACAATGAGCAGTTCTTC
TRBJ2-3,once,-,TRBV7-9,CASSFSQAQAGNSTDTQYF,TGTGCCAGCAGCTTTAGTCAAGCGCAGGCGGGGAACAGCACAGATACGCAGTATTTT
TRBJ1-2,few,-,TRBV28,CASSPGPYGYTF,TGTGCCAGCAGTCCAGGGCCCTATGGCTACACCTTC
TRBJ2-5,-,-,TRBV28,CASREAGTTQYF,TGTGCCAGCAGAGAAGCAGGGACGACCCAGTACTTC
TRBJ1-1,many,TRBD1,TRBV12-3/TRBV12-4,CASRRDRLSPEAFF,TGTGCCAGCAGACGGGACAGGCTGTCGCCTGAAGCTTTCTTT
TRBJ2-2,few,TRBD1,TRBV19,CASSMTGGGPGELFF,TGTGCCAGTAGTATGACAGGGGGCGGGCCCGGGGAGCTGTTTTTT
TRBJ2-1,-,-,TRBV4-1,CASSQQSRRPRPYEQFF,TGCGCCAGCAGCCAACAATCGAGGAGACCCAGGCCATATGAGCAGTTCTTC
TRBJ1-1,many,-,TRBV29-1,CSVVNTEAFF,TGCAGCGTTGTCAACACTGAAGCTTTCTTT
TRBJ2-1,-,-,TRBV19,CASSIGGIGYNEQFF,TGTGCCAGTAGTATAGGGGGGATTGGCTACAATGAGCAGTTCTTC
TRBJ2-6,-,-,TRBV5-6,CASSLRSSGANVLTF,TGTGCCAGCAGCTTGAGGTCCTCTGGGGCCAACGTCCTGACTTTC
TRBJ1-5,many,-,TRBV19,CATQYFHESNQPQHF,TGTGCCACCCAGTATTTCCATGAGAGCAATCAGCCCCAGCATTTT
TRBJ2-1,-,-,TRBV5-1,CASSPPPTGAYNEQFF,TGCGCCAGCAGCCCACCCCCCACGGGAGCATACAATGAGCAGTTCTTC
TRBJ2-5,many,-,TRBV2,CASSEPAGSETQYF,TGTGCCAGCAGTGAACCCGCTGGCAGTGAGACCCAGTACTTC
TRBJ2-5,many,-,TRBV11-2,CASSFRGETQYF,TGTGCCAGCAGCTTCCGGGGCGAGACCCAGTACTTC
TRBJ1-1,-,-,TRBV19,CASSIERWATEAFF,TGTGCCAGTAGTATAGAACGGTGGGCCACTGAAGCTTTCTTT
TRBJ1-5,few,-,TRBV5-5,CASSHYDQPQHF,TGTGCCAGCAGCCACTATGATCAGCCCCAGCATTTT
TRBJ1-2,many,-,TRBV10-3,CAISGTAYGYTF,TGTGCCATCAGTGGAACGGCCTATGGCTACACCTTC
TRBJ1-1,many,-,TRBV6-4,CASRDTANTEAFF,TGTGCCAGCAGGGACACAGCGAACACTGAAGCTTTCTTT
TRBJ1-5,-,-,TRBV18,CASSPADSINQPQHF,TGTGCCAGCTCACCAGCGGACAGCATAAATCAGCCCCAGCATTTT
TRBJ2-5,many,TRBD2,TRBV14,CASSRGLADQETQYF,TGTGCCAGCAGCCGAGGACTAGCGGATCAAGAGACCCAGTACTTC
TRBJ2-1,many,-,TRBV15,CATSRERLPSYNEQFF,TGTGCCACCAGCAGAGAGAGACTGCCGTCCTACAATGAGCAGTTCTTC
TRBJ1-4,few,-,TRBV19,CASSIVWTVMNEKLFF,TGTGCCAGTAGTATAGTTTGGACAGTTATGAATGAAAAACTGTTTTTT
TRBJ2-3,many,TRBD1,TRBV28,CASRDYRGYRGTDTQYF,TGTGCCAGCAGGGATTACAGGGGCTATAGAGGCACAGATACGCAGTATTTT
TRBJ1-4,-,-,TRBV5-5,CASRRSLGTNEKLLF,TGCGCCAGCCGTCGGTCCTTAGGTACCAATGAAAAACTGCTTTTT
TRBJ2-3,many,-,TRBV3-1,CATSGPIGTDTQYF,TGTGCCACCTCGGGACCGATCGGCACAGATACGCAGTATTTT
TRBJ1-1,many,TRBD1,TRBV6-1,CASRRTGARSSFRNTEAFF,TGTGCCAGCAGACGGACAGGGGCGCGATCCTCCTTTCGGAACACTGAAGCTTTCTTT
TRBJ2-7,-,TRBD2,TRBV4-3,CASSLGTSGRDEQYF,TGCGCCAGCAGCCTCGGGACTAGCGGGAGGGACGAGCAGTACTTC
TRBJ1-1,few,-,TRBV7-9,CASSSGGGRWDTEAFF,TGTGCCAGCAGCTCCGGGGGGGGGCGGTGGGACACTGAAGCTTTCTTT
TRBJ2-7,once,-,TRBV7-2,CASSPWAGPRSYEQYF,TGTGCCAGCAGCCCCTGGGCAGGGCCGAGGTCCTACGAGCAGTACTTC
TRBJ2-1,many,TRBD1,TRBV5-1,CASSPRGLHNEQFF,TGCGCCAGCAGCCCCAGGGGGCTTCACAATGAGCAGTTCTTC
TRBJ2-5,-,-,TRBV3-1,CASSQVRETQYF,TGTGCCAGCAGCCAGGTCCGCGAGACCCAGTACTTC
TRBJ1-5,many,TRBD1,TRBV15,CATSRGTGANQPQHF,TGTGCCACCAGCAGAGGGACAGGGGCAAATCAGCCCCAGCATTTT
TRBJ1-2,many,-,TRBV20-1,CSALEGVLGYGYTF,TGCAGTGCTTTAGAGGGGGTGTTGGGGTATGGCTACACCTTC